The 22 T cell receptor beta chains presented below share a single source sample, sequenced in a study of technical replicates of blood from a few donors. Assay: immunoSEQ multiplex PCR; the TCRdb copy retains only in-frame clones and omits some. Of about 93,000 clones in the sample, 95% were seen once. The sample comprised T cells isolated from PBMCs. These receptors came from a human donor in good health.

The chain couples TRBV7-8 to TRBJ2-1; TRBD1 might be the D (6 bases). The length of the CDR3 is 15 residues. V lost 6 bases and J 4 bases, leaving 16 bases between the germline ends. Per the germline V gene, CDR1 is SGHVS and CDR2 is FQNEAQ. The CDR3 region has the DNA TGTGCCAGCAGTAAAAGGACAGCGTCTTACAATGAGCAGTTCTTC. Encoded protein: CASSKRTASYNEQFF.

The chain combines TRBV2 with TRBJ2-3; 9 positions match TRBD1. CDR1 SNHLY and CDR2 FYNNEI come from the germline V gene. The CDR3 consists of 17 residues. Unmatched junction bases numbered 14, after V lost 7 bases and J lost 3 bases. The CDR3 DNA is TGTGCCAGCAACCTGAGATTAATACAGGGGGCAACAGATACGCAGTATTTT. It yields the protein CASNLRLIQGATDTQYF.

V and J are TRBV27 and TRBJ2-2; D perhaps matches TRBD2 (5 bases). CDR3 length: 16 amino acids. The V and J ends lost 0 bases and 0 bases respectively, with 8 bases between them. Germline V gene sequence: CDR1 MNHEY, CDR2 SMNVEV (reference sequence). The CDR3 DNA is TGTGCCAGCAGTTTATCGATGGGAGCGAACACCGGGGAGCTGTTTTTT. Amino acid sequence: CASSLSMGANTGELFF.

The CDR3 loop is CASSQYRGTEAFF. The CDR3 nucleotides read TGTGCCAGCAGTCAATACAGGGGTACTGAAGCTTTCTTT. The gene calls are TRBV27 and TRBJ1-1; TRBD1 matches at 7 bases. J gave up 5 bases and V 5 bases, and 5 bases lay outside the gene matches. The CDR3 extends over 13 amino acids. Germline values: CDR1 MNHEY, CDR2 SMNVEV (reference sequence).

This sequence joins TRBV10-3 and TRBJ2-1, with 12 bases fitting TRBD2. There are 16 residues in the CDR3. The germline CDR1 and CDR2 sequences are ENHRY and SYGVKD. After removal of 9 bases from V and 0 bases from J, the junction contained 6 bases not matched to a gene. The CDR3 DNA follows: TGTGCCATTAGGACTAGCGGGGCCGTCTCCTACAATGAGCAGTTCTTC. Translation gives CAIRTSGAVSYNEQFF.

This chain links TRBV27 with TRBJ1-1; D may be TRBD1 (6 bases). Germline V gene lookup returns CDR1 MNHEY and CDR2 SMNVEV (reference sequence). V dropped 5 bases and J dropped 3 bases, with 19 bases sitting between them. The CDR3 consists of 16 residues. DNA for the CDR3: TGTGCCAGCAGTGCAGGGACGGGGGGCCCTTACACTGAAGCTTTCTTT. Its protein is CASSAGTGGPYTEAFF.

CDR3: CASSLVAGAGETQYF. The CDR3, as DNA: TGTGCCAGCAGCTTAGTAGCGGGAGCAGGGGAGACCCAGTACTTC. The chain is built from TRBV7-6 and TRBJ2-5, with 9 bases aligning to TRBD2. Trimming cost V 1 base and J 5 bases; bases outside gene matches: 5. The CDR3 length is 15 residues. Germline CDR1 SGHVS, CDR2 FNYEAQ.

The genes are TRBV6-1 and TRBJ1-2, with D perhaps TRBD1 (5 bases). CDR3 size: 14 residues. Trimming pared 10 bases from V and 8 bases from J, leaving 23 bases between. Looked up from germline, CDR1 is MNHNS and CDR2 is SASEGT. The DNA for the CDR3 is TGTGCCACCCTCTCGGTAAACTCCCGGGGGGGCTACACCTTC. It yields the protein CATLSVNSRGGYTF.

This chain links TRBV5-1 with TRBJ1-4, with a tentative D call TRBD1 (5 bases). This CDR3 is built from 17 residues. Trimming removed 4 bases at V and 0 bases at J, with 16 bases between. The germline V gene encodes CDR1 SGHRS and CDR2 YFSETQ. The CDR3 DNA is TGCGCCAGCAGCCCCAGGGCGCTATCGTCAACTAATGAAAAACTGTTTTTT. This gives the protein CASSPRALSSTNEKLFF.

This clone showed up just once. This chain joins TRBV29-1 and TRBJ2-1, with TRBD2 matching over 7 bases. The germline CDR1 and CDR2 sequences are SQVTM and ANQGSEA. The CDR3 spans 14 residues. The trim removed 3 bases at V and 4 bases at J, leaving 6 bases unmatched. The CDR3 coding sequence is TGCAGCGTTGATAACAGCGGGATGTACAATGAGCAGTTCTTC. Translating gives CSVDNSGMYNEQFF.

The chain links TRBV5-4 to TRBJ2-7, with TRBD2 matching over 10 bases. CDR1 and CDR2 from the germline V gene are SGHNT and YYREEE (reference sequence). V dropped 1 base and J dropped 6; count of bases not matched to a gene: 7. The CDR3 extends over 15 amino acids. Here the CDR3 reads CASSLWGLAIREQYF. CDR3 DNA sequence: TGTGCCAGCAGCTTGTGGGGACTAGCGATCCGCGAGCAGTACTTC.

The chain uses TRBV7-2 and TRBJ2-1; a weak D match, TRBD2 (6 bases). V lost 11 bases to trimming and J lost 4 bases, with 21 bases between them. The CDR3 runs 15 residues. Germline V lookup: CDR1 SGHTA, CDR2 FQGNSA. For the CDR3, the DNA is TGTGCCGTAAAAACCTGGGAGAGCGGGTACAATGAGCAGTTCTTC. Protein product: CAVKTWESGYNEQFF.

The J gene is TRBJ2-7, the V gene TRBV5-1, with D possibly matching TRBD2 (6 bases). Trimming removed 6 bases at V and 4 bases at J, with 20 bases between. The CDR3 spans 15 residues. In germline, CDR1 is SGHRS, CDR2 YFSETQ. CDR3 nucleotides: TGCGCCAGCACCCCTGGGGGTGTAGCGGAGTACGAGCAGTACTTC. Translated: CASTPGGVAEYEQYF.

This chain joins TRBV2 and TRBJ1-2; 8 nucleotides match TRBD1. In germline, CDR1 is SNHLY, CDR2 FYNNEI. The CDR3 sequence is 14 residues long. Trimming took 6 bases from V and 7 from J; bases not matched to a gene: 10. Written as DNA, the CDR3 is TGTGCCAGCAGCCTGACAGGGGCAGGCCTTGGCTACACCTTC. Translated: CASSLTGAGLGYTF. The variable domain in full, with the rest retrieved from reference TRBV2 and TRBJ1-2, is EPEVTQTPSHQVTQMGQEVILRCVPISNHLYFYWYRQILGQKVEFLVSFYNNEISEKSEIFDDQFSVERPDGSNFTLKIRSTKLEDSAMYFCASSLTGAGLGYTFGSGTRLTVV.

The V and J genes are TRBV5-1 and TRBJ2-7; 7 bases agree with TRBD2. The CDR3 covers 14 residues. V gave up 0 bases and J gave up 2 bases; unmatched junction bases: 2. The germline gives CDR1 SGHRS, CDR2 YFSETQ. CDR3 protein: CASSLAGGPYEQYF. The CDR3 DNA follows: TGCGCCAGCAGCTTGGCGGGAGGCCCCTACGAGCAGTACTTC.

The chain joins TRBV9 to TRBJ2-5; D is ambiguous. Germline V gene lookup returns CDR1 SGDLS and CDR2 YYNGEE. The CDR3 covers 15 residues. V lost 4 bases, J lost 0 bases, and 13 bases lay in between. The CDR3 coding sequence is TGTGCCAGCAGCCCCTTAGACTGGTACCAAGAGACCCAGTACTTC. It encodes CASSPLDWYQETQYF.

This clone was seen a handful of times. In DNA form, the CDR3 reads TGTGCCAGCAGCGGACGGGACAGGGTACTAGCGGGCACCGGGGAGCTGTTTTTT. Translation gives CASSGRDRVLAGTGELFF. The rearrangement joins TRBV7-6 to TRBJ2-2; D is tentatively TRBD1 or TRBD2 (9 bases each). From germline, CDR1 is SGHVS and CDR2 FNYEAQ. V shed 5 bases and J shed 4 bases, with 23 bases lying between them. The CDR3 contains 18 residues.

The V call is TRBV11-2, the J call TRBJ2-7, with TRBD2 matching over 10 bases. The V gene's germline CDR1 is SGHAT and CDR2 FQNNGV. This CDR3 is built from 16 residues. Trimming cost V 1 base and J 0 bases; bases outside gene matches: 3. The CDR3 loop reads CASSLVTSGPSYEQYF. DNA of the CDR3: TGTGCCAGCAGCTTAGTGACTAGCGGGCCCTCCTACGAGCAGTACTTC. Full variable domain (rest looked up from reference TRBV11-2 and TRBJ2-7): EAGVAQSPRYKIIEKRQSVAFWCNPISGHATLYWYQQILGQGPKLLIQFQNNGVVDDSQLPKDRFSAERLKGVDSTLKIQPAKLEDSAVYLCASSLVTSGPSYEQYFGPGTRLTVT.

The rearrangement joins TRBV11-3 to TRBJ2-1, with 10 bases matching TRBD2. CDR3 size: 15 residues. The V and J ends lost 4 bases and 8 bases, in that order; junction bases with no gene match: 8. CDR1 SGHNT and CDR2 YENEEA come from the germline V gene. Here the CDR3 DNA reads TGTGCCAGCAGCTCTACCGGGACTAGCGTGCATGAGCAGTTCTTC. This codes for CASSSTGTSVHEQFF.

The CDR3 DNA sequence: TGCAGCGTCCAGACAGCATACAATCAGCCCCAGCATTTT. Its translation is CSVQTAYNQPQHF. J is TRBJ1-5 and V is TRBV29-1; D possibly corresponds to TRBD1 (5 bases). Germline loops: CDR1 SQVTM, CDR2 ANQGSEA. V shed 6 bases and J shed 3 bases, with 12 bases lying between them. The CDR3 consists of 13 residues.

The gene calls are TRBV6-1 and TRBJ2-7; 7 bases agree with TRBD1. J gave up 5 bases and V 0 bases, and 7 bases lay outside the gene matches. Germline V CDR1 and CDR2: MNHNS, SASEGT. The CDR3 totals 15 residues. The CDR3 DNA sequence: TGTGCCAGCAGTGAAGCAAGACAGGGACAAGACGAGCAGTACTTC. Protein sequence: CASSEARQGQDEQYF.

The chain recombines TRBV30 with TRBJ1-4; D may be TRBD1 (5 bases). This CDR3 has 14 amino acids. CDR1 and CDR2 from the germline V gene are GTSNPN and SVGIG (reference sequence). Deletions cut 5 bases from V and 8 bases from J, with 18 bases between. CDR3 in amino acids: CAWEGGAELEKLFF. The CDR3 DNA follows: TGTGCCTGGGAGGGAGGGGCGGAGCTCGAAAAACTGTTTTTT.